The 21 T cell receptor beta chains in this list originate from one sample, sequenced in a study of blood T cell repertoires in COVID-19. Sequencing used immunoSEQ multiplex PCR; TCRdb keeps in-frame clones, though not all of them. This sample yields fewer than 350,000 clones, of which around 87% are seen a single time; approximately 2% belongs to the top ten. Sequenced: peripheral blood. These receptors were taken from a woman in her twenties or thirties who had recovered from COVID-19.

The sample holds one count of this clone. V is TRBV19 and J is TRBJ2-1; 9 nucleotides match TRBD1. Germline-derived CDR1 and CDR2 are LNHDA and SQIVND (reference sequence). With V trimmed by 7 bases and J by 14 bases, 9 bases remained unmatched. The CDR3 spans 12 residues. The CDR3 loop is CASMGRGQGEFF. The CDR3 nucleotides are TGTGCCAGTATGGGTCGGGGACAGGGCGAGTTCTTC.

The chain has TRBV7-9 and TRBJ2-5; 11 bases map to TRBD2. This CDR3 has 15 residues. Germline V gene data show CDR1 as SEHNR and CDR2 as FQNEAQ (reference sequence). Unmatched junction bases numbered 4, after V lost 2 bases and J lost 5 bases. CDR3 nucleotide sequence: TGTGCCAGCAGCTTATTGGTAGCGGGAGGGGAGACCCAGTACTTC. Its translation: CASSLLVAGGETQYF.

V and J are TRBV12-5 and TRBJ2-2; D is perhaps TRBD1 (5 bases). CDR1 and CDR2 (germline): LGHNT, FRNRAP. V dropped 0 bases and J dropped 2 bases, with 10 bases sitting between them. The CDR3 runs to 16 residues. The CDR3 loop is CASGLVQESNTGELFF. In nucleotides, the CDR3 is TGTGCTAGTGGTTTGGTACAGGAGAGTAACACCGGGGAGCTGTTTTTT.

This clone was found a few times. V gene TRBV28 combines with J gene TRBJ1-1; D possibly corresponds to TRBD1 (6 bases). This CDR3 is 16 amino acids long. V lost 1 base and J lost 6, with 18 bases in between. Germline lookup yields CDR1 MDHEN and CDR2 SYDVKM. The CDR3 region is CASSLLFRGGGPEAFF. The CDR3 coding sequence is TGTGCCAGCAGTTTATTATTTAGGGGCGGGGGGCCTGAAGCTTTCTTT.

This clone was detected a few times. The V call is TRBV24-1, the J call TRBJ2-5, with D possibly being TRBD2 (5 bases). This CDR3 spans 15 amino acids. Germline V gene sequence: CDR1 KGHDR, CDR2 SFDVKD. V lost 0 bases, J lost 0 bases, and 7 bases lay in between. In DNA, the CDR3 is TGTGCCACCAGTGATTTGAAGGGAGACCAAGAGACCCAGTACTTC. As protein: CATSDLKGDQETQYF.

J is TRBJ2-7 and V is TRBV3-1 (or the pseudogene TRBV3-2), with D unresolved. Germline lookup yields CDR1 LGHDT and CDR2 YNNKEL (reference sequence). Trimming shortened V by 0 bases and J by 6 bases, and 9 bases separated the two germline ends. The CDR3 is made up of 13 amino acids. The CDR3 loop is CASSQDSLGEQYF. The CDR3 DNA sequence: TGTGCCAGCAGCCAAGACTCACTTGGCGAGCAGTACTTC.

The chain employs TRBV11-2 and TRBJ2-7; possibly TRBD2 for D (5 bases). With 1 base removed from V and 0 bases from J, the gap between germline ends came to 10 bases. Germline V gene lookup returns CDR1 SGHAT and CDR2 FQNNGV. This CDR3 is 15 amino acids long. The CDR3 spells CASSLGGRSSYEQYF. For the CDR3, the DNA is TGTGCCAGCAGCTTAGGAGGGCGCAGCTCCTACGAGCAGTACTTC.

This clone is a singleton in its sample. V and J are TRBV6-5 and TRBJ1-2; D unresolved. Between the trimmed V and J ends, which lost 6 bases and 0 bases, there was a span of 11 bases. This CDR3 region has 14 residues. Germline V CDR1 and CDR2: MNHEY, SVGAGI. CDR3 region: CASSGRTSNYGYTF. The CDR3 DNA reads as TGTGCCAGCAGCGGACGGACTTCTAACTATGGCTACACCTTC.

The rearrangement links TRBV15 to TRBJ2-7; D ambiguous. This CDR3 region has 13 residues. In germline, CDR1 is LNHNV, CDR2 YYDKDF (reference sequence). Between the trimmed V and J ends, which lost 0 bases and 0 bases, there was a span of 3 bases. The CDR3 is CATSRDLSYEQYF. CDR3 sequence (DNA): TGTGCCACCAGCAGAGATCTCTCCTACGAGCAGTACTTC.

The chain is built from TRBV6-2 or TRBV6-3 and TRBJ2-2; D may be TRBD1 (6 bases). The CDR3 spans 19 residues. CDR1 is MNHEY, CDR2 SVGEGT, per germline. The ends were cut back, 2 bases at V and 1 base at J, with 20 bases in the middle. CDR3 protein: CASSYHVPGTSKNTGELFF. The CDR3 DNA reads TGTGCCAGCAGTTACCATGTACCAGGGACATCAAAGAACACCGGGGAGCTGTTTTTT.

This clone was picked up a small number of times. The chain links TRBV5-6 to TRBJ2-6; 8 bases fit TRBD1. Germline V gene sequence: CDR1 SGHDT, CDR2 YYEEEE. CDR3 length: 17 amino acids. Trimming cost V 4 bases and J 2 bases; bases outside gene matches: 8. CDR3 amino acids: CASSREPGGAGANVLTF. CDR3 nucleotide sequence: TGTGCCAGCAGCAGGGAACCAGGGGGCGCTGGGGCCAACGTCCTGACTTTC.

The J gene is TRBJ1-2, the V gene TRBV19; 8 bases agree with TRBD1. Germline V lookup: CDR1 LNHDA, CDR2 SQIVND (reference sequence). The J segment lost 6 bases and the V segment lost 6 bases, leaving 6 bases of the junction unmatched. The CDR3 loop spans 13 amino acids. CDR3 sequence reads: CASSPGTGHGYTF. The CDR3, as DNA: TGTGCCAGTAGCCCCGGGACAGGTCATGGCTACACCTTC. Supplemented by reference TRBV19 and TRBJ1-2, the full variable domain reads DGGITQSPKYLFRKEGQNVTLSCEQNLNHDAMYWYRQDPGQGLRLIYYSQIVNDFQKGDIAEGYSVSREKKESFPLTVTSAQKNPTAFYLCASSPGTGHGYTFGSGTRLTVV.

This chain joins TRBV9 and TRBJ2-3, with D perhaps matching TRBD1 (6 bases). Germline assignment: CDR1 SGDLS and CDR2 YYNGEE. The CDR3 has 14 amino acids. V was trimmed by 2 bases and J by 11 bases, leaving 18 bases between them. CDR3 coding DNA: TGTGCCAGCAGCGTGGGGACATCTCCTCACCGGCAGTATTTT. Its translation is CASSVGTSPHRQYF.

V is TRBV29-1 and J is TRBJ2-2, with D possibly matching TRBD1 (6 bases). This CDR3 spans 13 amino acids. The ends were cut back, 7 bases at V and 2 bases at J, with 11 bases in the middle. CDR1 and CDR2 (germline): SQVTM, ANQGSEA. CDR3 residues: CSAAQGNTGELFF. As DNA, the CDR3 is TGCAGCGCAGCACAGGGAAACACCGGGGAGCTGTTTTTT.

The chain links TRBV29-1 to TRBJ1-1, with 8 bases that match TRBD1. The CDR3 spans 13 residues. Germline CDR1 reads SQVTM; CDR2 reads ANQGSEA. With V trimmed by 3 bases and J by 6 bases, 6 bases remained unmatched. In DNA form, the CDR3 reads TGCAGCGTTGATCAGGGGGCAAGAGCTGAAGCTTTCTTT. Its protein product is CSVDQGARAEAFF.

Only one count was recorded for this clone. The rearrangement uses TRBV5-4 and TRBJ2-7; 7 nucleotides align to TRBD2. The CDR3 loop spans 14 amino acids. The J segment lost 5 bases and the V segment lost 1 base, leaving 6 bases of the junction unmatched. The V gene's germline CDR1 is SGHNT and CDR2 YYREEE (reference sequence). In DNA, the CDR3 is TGTGCCAGCAGCTTGCTAGCGGTCGTGAACGAGCAGTACTTC. Amino acid sequence: CASSLLAVVNEQYF.

This sequence joins TRBV10-3 and TRBJ1-1; D ambiguous. The CDR3 covers 14 residues. CDR1 and CDR2 (germline): ENHRY, SYGVKD. Trimming took 6 bases from V and 1 from J, leaving 12 bases between them. CDR3 nucleotides: TGTGCCATCAGCCCCGGGATCCAGAACACTGAAGCTTTCTTT. Translated, it gives CAISPGIQNTEAFF.

This chain joins TRBV11-2 and TRBJ2-2; 7 bases are a match to TRBD2. This CDR3 spans 19 amino acids. Germline values: CDR1 SGHAT, CDR2 FQNNGV. The junction had 20 bases not matched to a gene; V was cut back by 8 bases and J by 2 bases. CDR3 DNA sequence: TGTGCCAGCCTAGTCGAGTGGGGAGGGCTAGCGGAAAACACCGGGGAGCTGTTTTTT. This codes for CASLVEWGGLAENTGELFF. The variable domain in full, completed from reference TRBV11-2 and TRBJ2-2, reads EAGVAQSPRYKIIEKRQSVAFWCNPISGHATLYWYQQILGQGPKLLIQFQNNGVVDDSQLPKDRFSAERLKGVDSTLKIQPAKLEDSAVYLCASLVEWGGLAENTGELFFGEGSRLTVL.

The gene calls are TRBV7-2 and TRBJ2-1; 7 nucleotides agree with TRBD2. Germline CDR1 reads SGHTA; CDR2 reads FQGNSA. The CDR3 consists of 14 residues. The V gene end was trimmed by 5 bases and the J gene end by 5 bases; junction bases not matched to a gene: 6. In DNA form, the CDR3 reads TGTGCCAGCAGCCCCACTGGGAGGGACAATGAGCAGTTCTTC. It specifies CASSPTGRDNEQFF.

V and J are TRBV29-1 and TRBJ1-6; no clear D. Germline CDR1 is SQVTM and CDR2 is ANQGSEA. The V and J ends lost 6 bases and 0 bases respectively, with 12 bases between them. CDR3 length: 15 amino acids. The CDR3 reads CSVRDGSSYNSPLHF. In DNA, the CDR3 is TGCAGCGTGCGTGACGGGAGCTCCTATAATTCACCCCTCCACTTT.

The chain combines TRBV18 with TRBJ2-7; the match to TRBD1 covers 8 bases. The CDR3 consists of 15 residues. CDR1 and CDR2 from the germline V gene are KGHSH and LQKENI. J lost 4 bases, V lost 6 bases, and 11 bases had no gene match. The CDR3 nucleotides are TGTGCCAGCTCTCTCGCTTCAGGGGGCGGGTACGAGCAGTACTTC. Translation gives CASSLASGGGYEQYF.